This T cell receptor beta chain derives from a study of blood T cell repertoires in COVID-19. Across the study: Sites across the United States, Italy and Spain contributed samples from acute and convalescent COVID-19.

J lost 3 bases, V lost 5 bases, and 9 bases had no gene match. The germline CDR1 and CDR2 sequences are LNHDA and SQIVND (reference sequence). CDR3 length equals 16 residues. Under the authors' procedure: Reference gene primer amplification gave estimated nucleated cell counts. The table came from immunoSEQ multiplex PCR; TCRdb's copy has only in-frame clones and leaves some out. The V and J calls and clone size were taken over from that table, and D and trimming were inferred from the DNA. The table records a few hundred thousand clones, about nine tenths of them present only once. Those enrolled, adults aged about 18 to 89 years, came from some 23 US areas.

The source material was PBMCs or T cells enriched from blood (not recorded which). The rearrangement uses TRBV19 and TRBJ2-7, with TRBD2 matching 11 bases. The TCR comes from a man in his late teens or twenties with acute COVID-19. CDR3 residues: CASSWRTSGRVYEQYF. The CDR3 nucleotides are TGTGCCAGTAGTTGGCGGACTAGCGGGCGAGTCTACGAGCAGTACTTC. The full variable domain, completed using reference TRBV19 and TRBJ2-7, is DGGITQSPKYLFRKEGQNVTLSCEQNLNHDAMYWYRQDPGQGLRLIYYSQIVNDFQKGDIAEGYSVSREKKESFPLTVTSAQKNPTAFYLCASSWRTSGRVYEQYFGPGTRLTVT.